The clone carrying this T cell receptor (beta chain) was found a few times. This CDR3 region has 15 residues. J gave up 5 bases and V 5 bases, and 8 bases lay outside the gene matches. CDR1 is MNHEY and CDR2 is SMNVEV in the germline V gene (reference sequence). The sample is drawn from a study of T cells in tuberculosis. Study details: T cells were selected with CD1B tetramers loaded with glucose monomycolate.

TCR-alpha and TCR-beta chains were sequenced unpaired. Assay: immunoSEQ multiplex PCR; the TCRdb copy retains only in-frame clones and omits some. The data show more than 45,000 clones, with over 75% seen just once and around a fifth held by the top ten. After thawing and overnight rest, PBMC were stained with GMM-loaded CD1B tetramer, viability dye and anti-CD3 for sorting. C32 glucose monomycolate from Rhodococcus equi was loaded onto the CD1B tetramers. Before cryopreservation, the sorted PBMC lost their CD14-expressing monocytes. Tetramer-negative cells, approximately 110,000 per donor, were also sorted.

This clonotype was sampled from an adult woman with latent tuberculosis. Sequencing was performed on CD1b-GMM tetramer-negative cells sorted from PBMCs. The chain couples TRBV27 to TRBJ1-5, with TRBD1 matching 8 bases. The CDR3: CASSRTGRGYQPQHF. The CDR3 bases are TGTGCCAGCAGTCGGACAGGGCGGGGGTATCAGCCCCAGCATTTT.